This TCR beta chain appears in the sequencing data of a study of PD-1 blockade in classical Hodgkin lymphoma (TCRdb year 2020). Background for the entire study: Nivolumab dosing was 3 mg/kg intravenously every 2 weeks, continuing until either disease progression or unacceptable toxicity. To define a peripheral blood immune signature of response to PD-1 blockade in classical Hodgkin lymphoma, the study combined TCR beta sequencing with CyTOF. The paper as a whole reports these results and caveats: CD4+ but not CD8+ TCR diversity rose significantly by C4D1 (p=0.0027 vs p=0.16), most apparent in complete responders (p=0.02). Trial patients with a complete response had baseline diversity similar to that of newly diagnosed patients, while partial responders and progressors had significantly lower diversity. Diversity was lower in patients who began nivolumab less than 1 year after ASCT, so these patients were left out of later analyses to avoid confounding by immune reconstitution. The study was restricted to a single clinical trial cohort, and the causes of repertoire differences, possibly disease activity or prior therapy, were left undefined. Baseline TCR diversity was reported to be lower in newly diagnosed patients than in healthy donors, and even lower in relapsed/refractory patients.

The Qiagen DNeasy kit was used to extract genomic DNA both from unsorted PBMCs and from the negatively selected CD4+ and CD8+ fractions. TCR beta CDR3 regions were subjected to amplification by immunoSEQ multiplex PCR with primers that anneal to V and J segments. A synthetic immune receptor repertoire was used to minimize amplification bias, and any residual bias was removed computationally once sequencing was done. As for the authors' bioinformatics: Repertoire diversity was quantified as the Shannon entropy index using custom Python scripts. The unsorted, CD4+ and CD8+ repertoires were each analyzed separately, with the exception of combined analyses, where CD4+ and CD8+ sequences were merged in silico. Clonal expansion was defined as at least a 2-fold frequency increase after treatment relative to C1D1, with a pseudocount of 0.5 for undetected baseline clones. Clones with 0 or 1 copy at C1D1 were defined as singleton clones, while clones with 2 or more copies were defined as non-singleton clones. Clones expanded in unsorted samples were annotated as CD4+, CD8+ or unknown by matching protein sequences in sorted samples from the same patient. Wilcoxon tests on paired samples were used to test changes in diversity from C1D1 to C4D1. The source is immuneACCESS, and TCRdb retained only in-frame sequences with V and J called. Part of the clones is not carried over; for the studies checked, unresolved V genes explain less than half of this, and the remainder is unexplained. The V and J calls and clone size are taken from that table; D and trimming were inferred from the DNA. Present in this sample are about 43,000 clones, 65% to 85% of which were seen just once. The ten largest clones capture approximately 11% of the sample.

The CDR3 measures 15 amino acids from cysteine to phenylalanine. The sequence is cut down to CDR3 DNA, 45 bases in frame from base 1. Looking up the germline V gene yields CDR1 MNHNS and CDR2 SASEGT. The V and J ends are trimmed by 4 bases and 0 bases, leaving 9 bases between them. In light of the paper, this sample's time point label describes: cycle 1 day 1 (C1D1), immediately before nivolumab initiation. Relapse after autologous stem cell transplantation had occurred in all trial patients, and cohorts A, B and C were distinguished by prior brentuximab vedotin exposure. The trial cohort comprised some 60 patients with relapsed/refractory classical Hodgkin lymphoma whose best overall responses were complete response, partial response or progressive disease. Single-agent nivolumab was administered to trial patients in the multi-cohort phase II CheckMate 205 trial. An independent review committee assessed best overall response using the 2007 International Working Group response criteria. PBMCs from the trial were collected at three points: immediately before nivolumab initiation (C1D1), and during therapy at cycle 2 day 1 and cycle 4 day 1. Peripheral blood was collected in 8 mL Vacutainer Cell Preparation Tubes, from which PBMCs were isolated by centrifugation and then cryopreserved.

Concerning this clone itself: Its specific antigen is unknown. Base qualities are missing; no much larger clone stands one base away.

The TCR was taken from a human donor with classical Hodgkin lymphoma. The chain links TRBV6-1 with TRBJ1-4; no D gene can be assigned with confidence. Sequences were derived from peripheral blood mononuclear cells (PBMCs), sampled at baseline. CDR3 reads: CASSATPTTNEKLFF. The nucleotide sequence is TGTGCCAGCAGTGCCACCCCAACAACTAATGAAAAACTGTTTTTT.